A selection of T cell receptor beta chains follows, all from one sample in a study of CD8+CD57+ T cells in acquired aplastic anemia. One entry per CDR3 protein, called by TCRdb with MiXCR from the reads. The table lists approximately 380,000 distinct CDR3 sequences, around 68% of them singletons. The sequencing input was sorted CD4+, CD8+, or CD8+CD57+ T cells (not recorded which) from PBMCs. The receptors were gathered from a human donor in good health, serving as a control. Each CDR3 is given with its conserved first and last residue. Each record gives: CDR3 protein, J gene, V gene.

CDR3aa: CASSEDQGSNFPLHF
j_gene: TRBJ1-6
v_gene: TRBV2

CDR3aa: CASSVGRSDTQYF
j_gene: TRBJ2-3
v_gene: TRBV9

CDR3aa: CASALTHYTSYEQYF
j_gene: TRBJ2-7
v_gene: TRBV12-5

CDR3aa: CASSLPSPTYEQYHF
j_gene: TRBJ1-5
v_gene: TRBV7-9

CDR3aa: CASSPESTDTHHYF
j_gene: TRBJ1-6
v_gene: TRBV9

CDR3aa: CSVVWRYGNEPFF
j_gene: TRBJ1-1
v_gene: TRBV29-1

CDR3aa: CASSPNRQGGNTEAFF
j_gene: TRBJ1-1
v_gene: TRBV7-2

CDR3aa: CASSWGQSSTGTQYF
j_gene: TRBJ2-5
v_gene: TRBV12-3/TRBV12-4

CDR3aa: CASSCPFDRNYNEFF
j_gene: TRBJ2-2
v_gene: TRBV7-9

CDR3aa: CASSARGGVTLTLHF
j_gene: .
v_gene: TRBV2

CDR3aa: CAISDHGSTYGYTF
j_gene: TRBJ1-2
v_gene: TRBV24-1

CDR3aa: CASGDNSNQPQHF
j_gene: .
v_gene: TRBV7-2

CDR3aa: CASSLVWDREETQYF
j_gene: TRBJ2-5
v_gene: TRBV7-6

CDR3aa: CASSLAQGGSYGYTF
j_gene: TRBJ1-2
v_gene: TRBV5-1

CDR3aa: CASSVDGGVVGYTF
j_gene: TRBJ1-2
v_gene: TRBV9

CDR3aa: CASSRSTGVQDTQYF
j_gene: TRBJ2-3
v_gene: TRBV18

CDR3aa: CPTIEAGQYEQYF
j_gene: TRBJ2-7
v_gene: TRBV24-1

CDR3aa: CSVRALSWGGNEQYF
j_gene: TRBJ2-7
v_gene: TRBV29-1

CDR3aa: CASSLLGVNYGYTF
j_gene: TRBJ1-2
v_gene: TRBV7-9

CDR3aa: CASSISGGVSYNEQFF
j_gene: TRBJ2-1
v_gene: TRBV19

CDR3aa: CASSEGGWSGANVLTF
j_gene: TRBJ2-6
v_gene: TRBV12-3/TRBV12-4

CDR3aa: CFNIDSDTTRDNSPLHF
j_gene: TRBJ1-6
v_gene: TRBV25-1

CDR3aa: CASSREGRPYGYTF
j_gene: TRBJ1-2
v_gene: TRBV5-1

CDR3aa: CASSVTPPGRNTEAFF
j_gene: TRBJ1-1
v_gene: TRBV12-3/TRBV12-4

CDR3aa: CASSMEGAWTEAFF
j_gene: TRBJ1-1
v_gene: TRBV19

CDR3aa: CSMDSPALARGYTF
j_gene: TRBJ1-2
v_gene: TRBV20-1

CDR3aa: CASSQTRGQGYGYTF
j_gene: TRBJ1-2
v_gene: TRBV7-3

CDR3aa: CASSQSLQGFHEHF
j_gene: TRBJ1-5
v_gene: TRBV4-3

CDR3aa: CASSSGYRGDYGSFF
j_gene: TRBJ1-1
v_gene: TRBV9

CDR3aa: CACSLSVVIYNTQFF
j_gene: TRBJ2-1
v_gene: TRBV7-3

CDR3aa: CASSPALPGADTQYF
j_gene: TRBJ2-3
v_gene: TRBV5-8

CDR3aa: CASSPVGGTYEQYF
j_gene: TRBJ2-7
v_gene: TRBV7-2

CDR3aa: CASSAGLGGSQQNF
j_gene: TRBJ2-7
v_gene: TRBV9

CDR3aa: CASSRRQLATAIYF
j_gene: TRBJ1-3
v_gene: TRBV12-3/TRBV12-4

CDR3aa: CASSAGRTPSNQPQHF
j_gene: TRBJ1-5
v_gene: TRBV12-3/TRBV12-4

CDR3aa: CSAKLAGINEQFF
j_gene: TRBJ2-1
v_gene: TRBV20-1

CDR3aa: CASSVGSGGNANAFF
j_gene: TRBJ1-1
v_gene: TRBV9

CDR3aa: CASLDSSGEKLFF
j_gene: TRBJ1-4
v_gene: TRBV19

CDR3aa: CASSLGPVQAQYF
j_gene: TRBJ2-5
v_gene: TRBV9

CDR3aa: CASSPIGEGALHF
j_gene: TRBJ1-5
v_gene: TRBV7-2

CDR3aa: CASSLAWDRGRDEHF
j_gene: TRBJ2-7
v_gene: TRBV2

CDR3aa: CASSPSAVTEAFF
j_gene: TRBJ1-1
v_gene: TRBV7-2

CDR3aa: CASSVVGGGPTGELFF
j_gene: TRBJ2-2
v_gene: TRBV9

CDR3aa: CAISGRLAGGTDTQYF
j_gene: TRBJ2-3
v_gene: TRBV10-3

CDR3aa: CASSLVSGSTDTQYF
j_gene: TRBJ2-3
v_gene: TRBV12-3/TRBV12-4

CDR3aa: CASSARQGGPYEQYF
j_gene: TRBJ2-7
v_gene: TRBV9

CDR3aa: CSHRWEQTQYF
j_gene: TRBJ2-5
v_gene: TRBV29-1

CDR3aa: CATSYLDEQYF
j_gene: TRBJ2-7
v_gene: TRBV24-1

CDR3aa: CASSEEVALNYGYTF
j_gene: TRBJ1-2
v_gene: TRBV10-2

CDR3aa: CASSRSAGTSYEQYF
j_gene: TRBJ2-7
v_gene: TRBV7-9

CDR3aa: CATSDFWGYTF
j_gene: TRBJ1-2
v_gene: TRBV24-1

CDR3aa: CASSLVPGDGEAFF
j_gene: TRBJ1-1
v_gene: TRBV13

CDR3aa: CASSLGGGGVKGEQYF
j_gene: TRBJ2-7
v_gene: TRBV7-2

CDR3aa: CASTQVSGRPQHF
j_gene: TRBJ1-5
v_gene: TRBV12-3/TRBV12-4

CDR3aa: CASSVPNWPRHF
j_gene: TRBJ1-6
v_gene: TRBV5-8

CDR3aa: CGSTGPEVGYTF
j_gene: TRBJ1-2
v_gene: TRBV2

CDR3aa: CASSTKFAEAFF
j_gene: TRBJ1-1
v_gene: TRBV19

CDR3aa: CASSKGTVPYEQYF
j_gene: TRBJ2-7
v_gene: TRBV12-3/TRBV12-4

CDR3aa: CASCRRGNEQYF
j_gene: TRBJ2-7
v_gene: TRBV2

CDR3aa: CASSKPGGMGTEAFF
j_gene: TRBJ1-1
v_gene: TRBV6-6